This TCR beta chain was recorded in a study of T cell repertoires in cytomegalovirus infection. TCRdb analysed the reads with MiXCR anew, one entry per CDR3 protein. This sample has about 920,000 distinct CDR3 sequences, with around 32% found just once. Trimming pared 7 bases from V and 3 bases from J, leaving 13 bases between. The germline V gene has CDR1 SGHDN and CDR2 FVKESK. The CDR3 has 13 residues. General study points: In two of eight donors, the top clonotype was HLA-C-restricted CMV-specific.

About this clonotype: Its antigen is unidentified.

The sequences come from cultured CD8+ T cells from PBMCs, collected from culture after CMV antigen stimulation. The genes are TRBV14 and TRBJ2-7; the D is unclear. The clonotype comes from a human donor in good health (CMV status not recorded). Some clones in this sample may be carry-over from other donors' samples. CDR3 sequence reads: CASTKGGSYEQYF. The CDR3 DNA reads TGTGCCAGCACCAAAGGTGGCAGCTACGAGCAGTACTTC.